One and the same sample provided the 10 T cell receptor beta chains below, sequenced in a study of early T cells in non-severe SARS-CoV-2 infection. TCRdb re-called the 5' RACE reads through MiXCR, storing one row per CDR3 protein. This table has almost 45,000 distinct CDR3 sequences, around 6% appearing once. Sequencing was done on a sample of whole blood. The receptors derive from an adult who was a healthcare worker with PCR-confirmed SARS-CoV-2 infection or an uninfected control (not recorded which).

Ten or more counts support this clonotype. The chain couples TRBV11-2 to TRBJ2-7, with 8 bases aligning to TRBD1. Trimming removed 5 bases from V and 6 bases from J; junction bases left unmatched: 15. This CDR3 has 16 amino acids. Germline assignment: CDR1 SGHAT and CDR2 FQNNGV. The CDR3 region has the DNA TGTGCCAGCAGCCCCTCAGATCGGGCAGGGGGCTCCGAGCAGTACTTC. This codes for CASSPSDRAGGSEQYF.

This clonotype was seen at least ten times. The rearrangement joins TRBV13 to TRBJ1-6, with D perhaps matching TRBD1 (6 bases). V lost 1 base, J lost 6 bases, and 10 bases lay in between. Germline CDR1 and CDR2: PRHDT and FYEKMQ (reference sequence). The CDR3 runs to 15 residues. CDR3 sequence: CASSLEQGFNSPLHF. CDR3 nucleotides: TGTGCCAGCAGCTTAGAACAGGGATTTAATTCACCCCTCCACTTT.

The sample holds many counts of this clonotype. This chain connects TRBV9 to TRBJ1-1; 10 bases fit TRBD1. The CDR3 contains 15 residues. Germline CDR1 is SGDLS and CDR2 is YYNGEE. Unmatched junction bases numbered 13, after V lost 3 bases and J lost 11 bases. The CDR3 nucleotides are TGTGCCAGCAGCGCCGGGACAGGGGATGAGGCGGGCGCTTTCTTT. Its protein is CASSAGTGDEAGAFF.

In this sample, this clonotype turned up a few times. The chain is built from TRBV20-1 and TRBJ2-1; D could derive from TRBD1 or TRBD2 (5 bases each). V was clipped by 7 bases and J by 2 bases, with 9 bases between them. The CDR3 is 12 amino acids. Looked up from germline, CDR1 is DFQATT and CDR2 is SNEGSKA (reference sequence). The CDR3 DNA sequence: TGCAGTGGGGACGGAACCTACAATGAGCAGTTCTTC. It is translated as CSGDGTYNEQFF.

Concerning this clonotype: A much larger clonotype is one base distant, so this may be a read error. J is TRBJ2-5 and V is TRBV27; no reliable D call. The length of the CDR3 is 15 residues. CDR1 MNHEY and CDR2 SMNVEV come from the germline V gene (reference sequence). CDR3 DNA: TGTGTCAGCAGCGCTAGACACCCGACCCAGGAGACCCAGTACTTC. Its translation is CVSSARHPTQETQYF.

In this sample, this clonotype turned up many times. The V call is TRBV20-1, the J call TRBJ1-5; the match to TRBD1 covers 8 bases. Germline CDR1 DFQATT, CDR2 SNEGSKA (reference sequence). The CDR3 consists of 15 residues. V shed 0 bases, J shed 3 bases, and the junction held 4 bases outside the gene matches. CDR3 nucleotide sequence: TGCAGTGCTAGAGAGAGGACAGGGAACAATCAGCCCCAGCATTTT. It specifies CSARERTGNNQPQHF.

Ten or more counts support this clonotype. The J gene is TRBJ2-5, the V gene TRBV5-1; 7 positions match TRBD2. Germline V CDR1 and CDR2: SGHRS, YFSETQ. The length of the CDR3 is 16 residues. Trimming at V came to 0 bases and at J to 5 bases, leaving 10 bases not matched to a gene. This CDR3 is CASSLEGGGTQETQYF. In nucleotides, the CDR3 is TGCGCCAGCAGCTTGGAAGGCGGGGGTACCCAGGAGACCCAGTACTTC.

The rearrangement links TRBV6-6 to TRBJ1-6, with D uncertain. This CDR3 contains 17 residues. Germline CDR1 reads MNHNY; CDR2 reads SVGAGI (reference sequence). Deletions cut 0 bases from V and 2 bases from J, with 11 bases between. The CDR3 region has the DNA TGTGCCAGCAGTTACTCGAGTGAGGTAACCTATAATTCACCCCTCCACTTT. This gives the protein CASSYSSEVTYNSPLHF.

This clonotype was detected a few times. CDR3: CASSGASGGTYNEQFF. The CDR3 nucleotides are TGTGCCAGCAGTGGGGCTAGCGGGGGGACCTACAATGAGCAGTTCTTC. The chain employs TRBV6-1 and TRBJ2-1; 11 bases agree with TRBD2. Germline V gene data show CDR1 as MNHNS and CDR2 as SASEGT. The CDR3 sequence is 16 residues long. The V gene end was trimmed by 4 bases and the J gene end by 2 bases; junction bases not matched to a gene: 4.

This clonotype was observed a handful of times. Written as DNA, the CDR3 is TGCAGTGCTGCGAACCGGGACTTACCATACAATGAGCAGTTCTTC. Protein: CSAANRDLPYNEQFF. The chain recombines TRBV20-1 with TRBJ2-1; D possibly corresponds to TRBD2 (6 bases). This CDR3 is 15 amino acids long. CDR1 and CDR2 (germline): DFQATT, SNEGSKA (reference sequence). V dropped 5 bases and J dropped 4 bases, with 18 bases sitting between them.